This T cell receptor beta chain was sequenced in a study of CD8+CD57+ T cells in acquired aplastic anemia. General study findings and limits: Shared by patients and controls, fewer than 30 CD8+ CDR3s were abundant in patients.

The authors sequenced patients whose flow cytometry had shown CD8+CD57+ cell expansion. In all patients, the disease was severe acquired aplastic anemia. Sampling of blood occurred while the patients had still received no therapy. Germline CDR1 reads DFQATT; CDR2 reads SNEGSKA (reference sequence). The CDR3 has 16 amino acids. Losses at the gene ends were 3 bases for V and 8 bases for J; bases not matched to a gene: 16. TCR beta VDJ and CDR3 were profiled, and genomic DNA was the template. TCRdb recomputed calls from the reads with MiXCR, one row per CDR3 protein. Among some 200,000 distinct CDR3 sequences listed, just under 50% were seen once. A word on this clonotype: Antigen: not known.

The chain couples TRBV20-1 to TRBJ2-5; 9 nucleotides align to TRBD2. This TCR derives from a human donor with aplastic anemia. Material: sorted CD4+, CD8+, or CD8+CD57+ T cells (not recorded which) from PBMCs. This CDR3 is CSASTLAGSIGGTQYF. The CDR3 DNA reads TGCAGTGCTAGTACGCTAGCGGGGTCCATCGGGGGTACCCAGTACTTC.